Below are 20 T cell receptor beta chains sequenced from a single sample in a study of blood T cell repertoires in COVID-19. Clones were sequenced by immunoSEQ multiplex PCR, and TCRdb holds only the in-frame ones, with some missing. The sample contains over 300,000 clones, 90% of which appear only once. What was sequenced was peripheral blood. The receptors were gathered from a man aged 18 to 30 with active or convalescent COVID-19.

The chain joins TRBV3-1 (or the pseudogene TRBV3-2) to TRBJ2-5, with 10 bases aligning to TRBD2. Per the germline V gene, CDR1 is LGHDT and CDR2 is YNNKEL (reference sequence). This CDR3 region has 15 residues. The ends lost 2 bases at V and 3 bases at J; junction bases unmatched: 3. The CDR3 spells CASSQRLAGEETQYF. CDR3 nucleotides: TGTGCCAGCAGCCAAAGGCTAGCGGGGGAAGAGACCCAGTACTTC.

This clone was recorded once. The DNA for the CDR3 is TGTGCCAGCAGCGAAGGACTCCCGGGCCACTATGGCTACACCTTC. Protein product: CASSEGLPGHYGYTF. The chain couples TRBV13 to TRBJ1-2; D gene unclear. The CDR3 loop spans 15 amino acids. CDR1 is PRHDT and CDR2 is FYEKMQ in the germline V gene (reference sequence). Trimming left V 5 bases short and J 3 bases short, with 16 bases between.

The table lists this clone with a few counts. The chain is built from TRBV19 and TRBJ1-2; 10 bases map to TRBD1. The CDR3 length is 13 residues. After removal of 8 bases from V and 8 bases from J, the junction contained 8 bases not matched to a gene. Germline CDR1 LNHDA, CDR2 SQIVND (reference sequence). The CDR3 region has the DNA TGTGCCAGTGGAACAGACAGGGGGCTCGGCTACACCTTC. This codes for CASGTDRGLGYTF.

This clone was counted only a few times. The chain is built from TRBV14 and TRBJ2-7; 8 bases are a match to TRBD1. J lost 7 bases, V lost 4 bases, and 6 bases had no gene match. CDR3 length: 13 amino acids. Germline assignment: CDR1 SGHDN and CDR2 FVKESK. The CDR3 spells CASSPGTGFEQYF. As DNA, the CDR3 is TGTGCCAGCAGCCCCGGGACAGGTTTTGAGCAGTACTTC. Based on the CDR3 plus reference TRBV14 and TRBJ2-7, the full variable domain is EAGVTQFPSHSVIEKGQTVTLRCDPISGHDNLYWYRRVMGKEIKFLLHFVKESKQDESGMPNNRFLAERTGGTYSTLKVQPAELEDSGVYFCASSPGTGFEQYFGPGTRLTVT.

This chain joins TRBV5-8 and TRBJ2-3, with 13 bases that match TRBD2. This CDR3 region has 16 residues. The germline V gene has CDR1 SGHTS and CDR2 YDEGEE. With V trimmed by 9 bases and J by 2 bases, 9 bases remained unmatched. The CDR3 DNA sequence: TGTGCCACAAGGACTAGCGGGAGTCTCAACACAGATACGCAGTATTTT. Amino acid sequence: CATRTSGSLNTDTQYF.

The genes are TRBV2 and TRBJ1-5; D is perhaps TRBD1 (5 bases). Germline CDR1 and CDR2: SNHLY and FYNNEI. The CDR3 length is 14 residues. The V and J ends lost 2 bases and 4 bases respectively, with 9 bases between them. As DNA, the CDR3 is TGTGCCAGCAGTGAACTCAGACAGAATCAGCCCCAGCATTTT. Translation gives CASSELRQNQPQHF.

V usage is TRBV21-1 and J usage is TRBJ1-2. TRBV21-1 is listed as a pseudogene. The CDR3 sequence is 14 residues long. CDR3 protein: CASPSGGKNYGYTF. The CDR3 DNA follows: TGTGCCAGCCCGAGCGGAGGGAAGAACTATGGCTACACCTTC.

This clone was seen just once. This chain connects TRBV5-8 to TRBJ2-5, with D possibly being TRBD1 (5 bases). This CDR3 has 14 amino acids. The V gene lost 2 bases and the J gene lost 2 bases, with 10 bases spanning the gap. From germline, CDR1 is SGHTS and CDR2 YDEGEE. In nucleotides, the CDR3 is TGTGCCAGCAGCTTTTTTACAGGTCAAGAGACCCAGTACTTC. It is translated as CASSFFTGQETQYF.

The chain recombines TRBV19 with TRBJ2-3; 8 nucleotides agree with TRBD1. The CDR3 loop spans 14 amino acids. Trimming took 3 bases from V and 5 from J; bases not matched to a gene: 4. Looked up from germline, CDR1 is LNHDA and CDR2 is SQIVND (reference sequence). The CDR3 bases are TGTGCCAGTAGTATCGCCAGGGGGCGAGATACGCAGTATTTT. It specifies CASSIARGRDTQYF.

The DNA of the CDR3 is TGTGCCAGCAGCGTAGACCAGGGGACGGACCTCCACTTT. Its protein is CASSVDQGTDLHF. This sequence joins TRBV9 and TRBJ1-6; TRBD1 is a possible D gene (6 bases). The V gene lost 0 bases and the J gene lost 15 bases, with 13 bases spanning the gap. Germline assignment: CDR1 SGDLS and CDR2 YYNGEE. The CDR3 length is 13 residues.

The rearrangement uses TRBV7-9 and TRBJ2-2, with TRBD2 identical over 7 bases. There are 16 residues in the CDR3. The ends lost 2 bases at V and 1 base at J; junction bases unmatched: 4. Germline CDR1 reads SEHNR; CDR2 reads FQNEAQ (reference sequence). Here the CDR3 reads CASSLPGGKNTGELFF. The CDR3 region has the DNA TGTGCCAGCAGCTTACCCGGGGGGAAGAACACCGGGGAGCTGTTTTTT.

V usage is TRBV4-1 and J usage is TRBJ1-1; weak D call: TRBD1 (6 bases). CDR1 and CDR2 from the germline V gene are MGHRA and YSYEKL. The CDR3 totals 13 residues. V lost 5 bases to trimming and J lost 0 bases, with 7 bases between them. The CDR3 sequence is CASSGQMNTEAFF. DNA for the CDR3: TGCGCCAGCAGCGGACAGATGAACACTGAAGCTTTCTTT.

The CDR3 DNA is TGTGCCAGCAGTCCGTACAGGGGGCGAACTGAAGCTTTCTTT. This codes for CASSPYRGRTEAFF. The gene calls are TRBV28 and TRBJ1-1; 9 bases fit TRBD1. The CDR3 consists of 14 residues. The ends lost 5 bases at V and 5 bases at J; junction bases unmatched: 6. Germline assignment: CDR1 MDHEN and CDR2 SYDVKM. The whole variable domain, remainder taken from reference TRBV28 and TRBJ1-1, is DVKVTQSSRYLVKRTGEKVFLECVQDMDHENMFWYRQDPGLGLRLIYFSYDVKMKEKGDIPEGYSVSREKKERFSLILESASTNQTSMYLCASSPYRGRTEAFFGQGTRLTVV.

CDR3 residues: CASSRDSFNQPQHF. CDR3 in DNA: TGTGCCAGCAGTCGGGACAGCTTCAATCAGCCCCAGCATTTT. The chain is built from TRBV6-6 and TRBJ1-5; TRBD1 agrees at 7 bases. CDR1 MNHNY and CDR2 SVGAGI come from the germline V gene (reference sequence). The V gene end was trimmed by 5 bases and the J gene end by 3 bases; junction bases not matched to a gene: 4. The CDR3 covers 14 residues.

This sequence joins TRBV4-3 and TRBJ2-7, with TRBD2 as a possible D gene (5 bases). Germline loops: CDR1 LGHNA, CDR2 YSLEER. Trimming shortened V by 0 bases and J by 5 bases, and 11 bases separated the two germline ends. The CDR3 length is 14 residues. As DNA, the CDR3 is TGCGCCAGCAGCCAAGATTCGGGGTCTGACGAGCAGTACTTC. Amino acids: CASSQDSGSDEQYF.

The chain combines TRBV27 with TRBJ2-1, with a tentative D call TRBD2 (5 bases). V lost 5 bases to trimming and J lost 0 bases, with 8 bases between them. This CDR3 has 14 residues. Looked up from germline, CDR1 is MNHEY and CDR2 is SMNVEV (reference sequence). The CDR3 bases are TGTGCCAGCAGTGTGGGGAGCTCCTACAATGAGCAGTTCTTC. It specifies CASSVGSSYNEQFF.

This clone was observed once. V is TRBV4-2 and J is TRBJ2-3, with 7 bases matching TRBD1. Per the germline V gene, CDR1 is LGHNA and CDR2 is YNFKEQ. CDR3 length: 15 residues. The junction had 2 bases not matched to a gene; V was cut back by 0 bases and J by 2 bases. CDR3 nucleotides: TGTGCCAGCAGCCAAGAGGGGACAGTCACAGATACGCAGTATTTT. Translation: CASSQEGTVTDTQYF.

The chain carries TRBV7-8 and TRBJ1-5; TRBD1 is a possible D gene (5 bases). The germline CDR1 and CDR2 sequences are SGHVS and FQNEAQ. This CDR3 has 13 amino acids. V lost 5 bases and J 6 bases, leaving 11 bases between the germline ends. The CDR3 region has the DNA TGTGCCAGCAGCACAGTGGGGGGTCAGCCCCAGCATTTT. Translation gives CASSTVGGQPQHF.

The chain joins TRBV7-2 to TRBJ2-3, with D possibly being TRBD1 (5 bases). CDR1 is SGHTA and CDR2 is FQGNSA in the germline V gene. The ends were cut back, 5 bases at V and 2 bases at J, with 11 bases in the middle. The CDR3 is made up of 14 amino acids. The CDR3 coding sequence is TGTGCCAGCAGCCAGGGATCGATCACAGATACGCAGTATTTT. Translation gives CASSQGSITDTQYF.

The rearrangement links TRBV5-1 to TRBJ1-2, with D unclear. This CDR3 region has 13 residues. Trimming shortened V by 2 bases and J by 2 bases, and 7 bases separated the two germline ends. Germline loops: CDR1 SGHRS, CDR2 YFSETQ. CDR3 sequence: CASSFSTNYGYTF. In DNA form, the CDR3 reads TGCGCCAGCAGCTTCTCGACAAACTATGGCTACACCTTC.